The 21 T cell receptor beta chains reported below all come from one sample, sequenced in a study of early T cells in non-severe SARS-CoV-2 infection (dated by TCRdb to 2020 to 2023). Preparation of the library involved 5' RACE. Instrument used: NextSeq 500. TCRdb ran its own pipeline on the public reads, namely fastp trimming at Q25 and MiXCR clone calling, and kept in-frame beta chains. Rows are unified per CDR3 protein, each entry keeping the most common DNA and genes. This sample holds tens of thousands of distinct CDR3 sequences; around an eighth were observed only once. The ten largest clones take up around 4.6% of the sample. Sequencing input: whole blood. Every receptor here comes from an adult who was a healthcare worker with PCR-confirmed SARS-CoV-2 infection or an uninfected control (not recorded which).

This clonotype was recorded many times. The gene calls are TRBV20-1 and TRBJ2-2; perhaps TRBD1 as D (6 bases). Germline CDR1 reads DFQATT; CDR2 reads SNEGSKA (reference sequence). V lost 6 bases and J 5 bases, leaving 13 bases between the germline ends. The CDR3 length is 13 residues. The CDR3 here is CSARDITTGELFF. The CDR3 DNA reads as TGCAGTGCCCGGGACATAACGACCGGGGAGCTGTTTTTT.

This clonotype was counted a few times. The chain combines TRBV9 with TRBJ2-2; 9 positions match TRBD2. The germline CDR1 and CDR2 sequences are SGDLS and YYNGEE. The CDR3 spans 17 residues. V was pared by 0 bases and J by 3 bases, with 6 bases of the junction left unmatched. CDR3 loop: CASSVGPAGGHTGELFF. CDR3 nucleotide sequence: TGTGCCAGCAGCGTAGGGCCAGCGGGAGGCCACACCGGGGAGCTGTTTTTT.

This clonotype came up a few times. The genes are TRBV9 and TRBJ2-2, with 7 bases matching TRBD1. Trimming removed 1 base from V and 6 bases from J; junction bases left unmatched: 6. The CDR3 has 15 residues. Looked up from germline, CDR1 is SGDLS and CDR2 is YYNGEE. The CDR3 bases are TGTGCCAGCAGCGTACTCCCCCAGGGGGCCGGGGAGCTGTTTTTT. Encoded protein: CASSVLPQGAGELFF.

This clonotype was recorded a few times. The rearrangement links TRBV20-1 to TRBJ1-5; D perhaps matches TRBD1 (5 bases). The CDR3 has 17 amino acids. Germline assignment: CDR1 DFQATT and CDR2 SNEGSKA (reference sequence). V was trimmed by 1 base and J by 6 bases, leaving 22 bases between them. The DNA for the CDR3 is TGCAGTGCTAGAGCATTCAGTCGGGGGATTTCGGCTCAGCCCCAGCATTTT. Protein product: CSARAFSRGISAQPQHF.

This clonotype showed up many times. The V call is TRBV2, the J call TRBJ2-3; 9 nucleotides line up with TRBD2. Germline CDR1 reads SNHLY; CDR2 reads FYNNEI. Trimming at V came to 11 bases and at J to 5 bases, leaving 20 bases not matched to a gene. This CDR3 is 17 amino acids long. CDR3 DNA: TGTGCCCTCCATCCCGTCCTGGGCGGGAGGGCCCAAGATACGCAGTATTTT. Translated, it gives CALHPVLGGRAQDTQYF.

This clonotype came up a few times. The chain recombines TRBV11-1 with TRBJ2-1; 15 nucleotides line up with TRBD2. V gave up 5 bases and J gave up 6 bases; unmatched junction bases: 5. Germline-derived CDR1 and CDR2 are SGHAT and FQDESV (reference sequence). The CDR3 extends over 16 amino acids. The CDR3 DNA sequence: TGTGCCAGCAGCCCGGGACTAGCGGGAGGTATCAATGAGCAGTTCTTC. Translation gives CASSPGLAGGINEQFF.

The V and J genes are TRBV5-4 and TRBJ2-7, with D perhaps TRBD2 (5 bases). V lost 4 bases and J 0 bases, leaving 20 bases between the germline ends. The V gene's germline CDR1 is SGHNT and CDR2 YYREEE (reference sequence). The CDR3 consists of 17 residues. The CDR3 region has the DNA TGTGCCAGCAGCCACCATACCTCAAGCGGAAACTCCTACGAGCAGTACTTC. Protein sequence: CASSHHTSSGNSYEQYF.

Regarding this clonotype: A much larger clonotype is one base distant, so this may be a read error. V usage is TRBV27 and J usage is TRBJ2-1; 7 nucleotides agree with TRBD2. There are 19 residues in the CDR3. Germline V gene data show CDR1 as MNHEY and CDR2 as SMNVEV (reference sequence). After removal of 8 bases from V and 0 bases from J, the junction contained 19 bases not matched to a gene. CDR3 region: CASSADSGSLRSSYNEQFF. In DNA form, the CDR3 reads TGTGCCAGCTCCGCCGATAGCGGGTCGCTCCGGAGCTCCTACAATGAGCAGTTCTTC.

This clonotype was seen a few times. This chain links TRBV20-1 with TRBJ1-1; D gene ambiguous. V was cut by 0 bases and J by 1 base, with 9 bases left in between. The length of the CDR3 is 14 residues. Germline CDR1 reads DFQATT; CDR2 reads SNEGSKA (reference sequence). The CDR3 nucleotides are TGCAGTGCTAGAGATGAGGCGGGGAACACTGAAGCTTTCTTT. It specifies CSARDEAGNTEAFF.

The gene calls are TRBV10-2 and TRBJ2-1; TRBD1 aligns across 7 bases. The CDR3 is 14 residues long. Germline assignment: CDR1 WSHSY and CDR2 SAAADI. Losses at the gene ends were 2 bases for V and 7 bases for J; bases not matched to a gene: 5. The CDR3 nucleotides read TGCGCCAGCAGTGAGCCAACCAGGGGGAATGAGCAGTTCTTC. Translated, it gives CASSEPTRGNEQFF.

This clonotype was seen only a few times. J is TRBJ1-4 and V is TRBV6-6; TRBD1 aligns across 7 bases. V trimming: 5 bases; J trimming: 8 bases; junction bases outside the gene matches: 5. Germline CDR1 and CDR2: MNHNY and SVGAGI (reference sequence). The CDR3 runs to 13 residues. In DNA form, the CDR3 reads TGTGCCAGCAGTGACAGGGCTGGAGAAAAACTGTTTTTT. Its translation is CASSDRAGEKLFF.

This clonotype was seen a handful of times. The J gene is TRBJ1-6, the V gene TRBV20-1; no definite D call. Germline CDR1 reads DFQATT; CDR2 reads SNEGSKA (reference sequence). Trimming stripped 1 base from V and 0 bases from J, with 4 bases between. This CDR3 spans 14 amino acids. DNA for the CDR3: TGCAGTGCTAGAGGGAGCTCCTATAATTCACCCCTCCACTTT. This codes for CSARGSSYNSPLHF.

This clonotype appeared many times. This chain uses TRBV6-5 with TRBJ1-1, with D possibly being TRBD1 (5 bases). The V end was cut by 5 bases, the J end by 1 base, with 11 bases between. CDR3 length: 14 residues. In germline, CDR1 is MNHEY, CDR2 SVGAGI. The CDR3 nucleotides read TGTGCCAGCAGTAGAACGGGACCGAACACTGAAGCTTTCTTT. Its translation is CASSRTGPNTEAFF.

The chain joins TRBV28 to TRBJ1-5; D might be TRBD1 (5 bases). This CDR3 contains 20 residues. V was shortened by 6 bases and J by 0 bases, with 27 bases between the two germline ends. Looked up from germline, CDR1 is MDHEN and CDR2 is SYDVKM. In DNA form, the CDR3 reads TGTGCCAGCAGCACCGTCTCCGGACACCACAGGACTTTTAGCAATCAGCCCCAGCATTTT. This encodes CASSTVSGHHRTFSNQPQHF.

There are many counts of this clonotype. The rearrangement links TRBV6-1 to TRBJ2-3; D is ambiguous. V was trimmed by 1 base and J by 4 bases, leaving 6 bases between them. The CDR3 is 13 residues long. Looked up from germline, CDR1 is MNHNS and CDR2 is SASEGT. CDR3 nucleotide sequence: TGTGCCAGCAGTGAAGTCGTAGCAGATACGCAGTATTTT. The encoded protein is CASSEVVADTQYF.

The sample holds a few counts of this clonotype. The chain combines TRBV6-2 or TRBV6-3 with TRBJ2-1; D might be TRBD1 or TRBD2, each matching 6 bases. This CDR3 spans 14 amino acids. Germline V gene sequence: CDR1 MNHEY, CDR2 SVGEGT. The V end lost 5 bases, the J end lost 4 bases, and 12 bases lay between the germline ends. In DNA form, the CDR3 reads TGTGCCAGCAGTCCCCCGGGGGCATACAATGAGCAGTTCTTC. Amino acid sequence: CASSPPGAYNEQFF.

This clonotype was seen only a few times. This chain connects TRBV7-8 to TRBJ2-7, with TRBD2 matching over 7 bases. Germline V gene data show CDR1 as SGHVS and CDR2 as FQNEAQ. CDR3 length equals 14 residues. J was trimmed by 0 bases and V by 4 bases; bases with no gene match: 3. For the CDR3, the DNA is TGTGCCAGCAGCTCTAGCGGCACCTCCTACGAGCAGTACTTC. Amino acids: CASSSSGTSYEQYF.

Note on this clonotype: This may stem from a read error, because a much larger clone lies one nucleotide away. The conserved closing phenylalanine or tryptophan is absent in this CDR3, likely reflecting a read error. This sequence joins TRBV7-9 and TRBJ2-1; D is perhaps TRBD2 (5 bases). Germline loops: CDR1 SEHNR, CDR2 FQNEAQ (reference sequence). Trimming left V 5 bases short and J 2 bases short, with 10 bases between. This CDR3 spans 14 amino acids. This CDR3 reads CASSGLGPYNEQFS. The CDR3 region has the DNA TGTGCCAGCAGCGGACTGGGCCCCTACAATGAGCAGTTCTCC.

The chain employs TRBV3-1 and TRBJ2-1; 12 bases are a match to TRBD2. This CDR3 has 14 residues. V lost 3 bases, J lost 8 bases, and 2 bases stayed unmatched. Germline V gives CDR1 LGHDT, CDR2 YNNKEL (reference sequence). The CDR3 DNA reads TGTGCCAGCAGCCAGACTAGCGGGAGCGATGAGCAGTTCTTC. Translation: CASSQTSGSDEQFF.

The V gene is TRBV20-1, the J gene TRBJ2-7; either TRBD1 or TRBD2 may fit D (5 bases each). This CDR3 has 14 amino acids. Germline CDR1 reads DFQATT; CDR2 reads SNEGSKA (reference sequence). The V end lost 5 bases, the J end lost 1 base, and 15 bases lay between the germline ends. CDR3 nucleotide sequence: TGCAGTGCTGTTGGGACGGGCAGTTCCTACGAGCAGTACTTC. Residues: CSAVGTGSSYEQYF.

This clonotype came up a few times. The rearrangement uses TRBV7-2 and TRBJ1-3; D unclear. The CDR3 loop spans 16 amino acids. Between the trimmed V and J ends, which lost 2 bases and 4 bases, there was a span of 15 bases. CDR1 and CDR2 from the germline V gene are SGHTA and FQGNSA. The CDR3 loop reads CASSLQPGVEGNTIYF. CDR3 coding DNA: TGTGCCAGCAGCTTACAACCCGGGGTGGAAGGAAACACCATATATTTT.